A selection of T cell receptor beta chains follows, all from one sample in a study of cytotoxic CD8 clonotypes in ibrutinib-treated CLL. Produced via immunoSEQ multiplex PCR; TCRdb's table is partial and in-frame only. The table shows approximately 100,000 clones, with 58% occurring only once. This sample comprised PBMCs, obtained after 24 months of ibrutinib treatment. The receptors derive from a human donor with chronic lymphocytic leukemia. The CDR3 runs from the conserved cysteine through the conserved F or W. Clone size, where shown, is once, few, many, or a class for clones that have expanded.

V	size	J	CDR3
TRBV28	-	TRBJ1-3	CATTGMGNTIYF
TRBV30	-	TRBJ1-1	CAWTRRGNTEAFF
TRBV5-1	once	TRBJ2-3	CASSSADTQYF
TRBV6-6	-	TRBJ1-2	CASGAPGQGAYGYTF
TRBV28	few	TRBJ1-1	CASSSSGRTEAFF
TRBV11-3	-	TRBJ2-3	CASSPGEGADTQYF
TRBV7-8	-	TRBJ1-5	CASSAAGRNSNQPQHF
TRBV7-2	-	TRBJ1-6	CASSLGQVAPLHF
TRBV5-1	few	TRBJ1-6	CASSFGQGTSPLHF
TRBV5-6	few	TRBJ2-1	CASSLVGRNYNEQFF
TRBV27	few	TRBJ2-1	CASRGIADYNEQFF
TRBV6-5	-	TRBJ1-6	CASSGQYNSPLHF
TRBV10-3	-	TRBJ2-7	CAITERLAGGSRGYEQYF
TRBV6-5	-	TRBJ1-2	CASGFSGGYTF
TRBV2	few	TRBJ2-7	CARDRQGGSYEQYF